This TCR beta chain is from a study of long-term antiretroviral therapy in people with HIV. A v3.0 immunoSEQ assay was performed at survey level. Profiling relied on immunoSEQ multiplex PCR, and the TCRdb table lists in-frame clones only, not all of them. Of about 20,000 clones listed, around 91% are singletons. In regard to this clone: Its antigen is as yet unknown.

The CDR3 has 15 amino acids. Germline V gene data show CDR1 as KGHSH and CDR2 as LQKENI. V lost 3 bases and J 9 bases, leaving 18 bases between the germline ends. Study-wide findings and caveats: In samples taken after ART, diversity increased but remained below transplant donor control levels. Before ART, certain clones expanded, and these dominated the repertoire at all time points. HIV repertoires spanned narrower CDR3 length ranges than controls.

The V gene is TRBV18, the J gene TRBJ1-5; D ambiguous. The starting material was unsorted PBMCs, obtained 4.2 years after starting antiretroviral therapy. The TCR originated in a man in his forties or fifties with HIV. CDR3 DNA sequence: TGTGCCAGCTCACCGGGAGGGCCGCTATTTGGGCCCCAGCATTTT. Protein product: CASSPGGPLFGPQHF.